The 29 T cell receptor beta chains given below trace back to one sample, sequenced in a study of molecular identifiers for immune sequencing clone quantification. TCRdb passed the PCR reads through MiXCR, listing each CDR3 protein once. The sample has hundreds of thousands of distinct CDR3 sequences, around a fifth seen once. Sequences were obtained from naive CD8+ T cells from blood, with Jurkat cell RNA spiked in. Subset denoted: FACS-sorted CD8+CD4-CCR7+CD45RA+ naive T cells. Source of these receptors: a human donor in good health. Some libraries in this study had Jurkat cell RNA spiked in.

This clonotype was recorded at least ten times. The chain couples TRBV5-4 to TRBJ2-7, with TRBD1 as a possible D gene (6 bases). V lost 0 bases, J lost 9 bases, and 16 bases lay in between. The CDR3 loop spans 14 amino acids. Germline values: CDR1 SGHNT, CDR2 YYREEE (reference sequence). CDR3: CASSLADRPAVQYF. CDR3 nucleotides: TGTGCCAGCAGCTTGGCCGACAGGCCTGCGGTGCAGTACTTC.

This clonotype was seen ten or more times. The J gene is TRBJ2-2, the V gene TRBV19; D not resolved. CDR3 length: 13 amino acids. Germline V gives CDR1 LNHDA, CDR2 SQIVND (reference sequence). The ends were cut back, 10 bases at V and 3 bases at J, with 12 bases in the middle. The CDR3 nucleotides read TGTGCCACCCGCCGAGAAGACACCGGGGAGCTGTTTTTT. Translating it yields CATRREDTGELFF.

The V gene is TRBV27, the J gene TRBJ1-1; 9 bases line up with TRBD1. Germline V gives CDR1 MNHEY, CDR2 SMNVEV (reference sequence). V dropped 2 bases and J dropped 6; count of bases not matched to a gene: 7. The CDR3 has 15 residues. The CDR3 coding sequence is TGTGCCAGCAGTTTAATGGGGACAGGGATCCCTGAAGCTTTCTTT. Translated, it gives CASSLMGTGIPEAFF.

There are many counts of this clonotype. V is TRBV5-5 and J is TRBJ2-7; D is possibly TRBD1 or TRBD2 (7 bases each). The CDR3 has 14 residues. The germline gives CDR1 SGHKS, CDR2 YYEKEE (reference sequence). V was pared by 2 bases and J by 5 bases, with 14 bases between. CDR3 coding DNA: TGTGCCAGCAGCTTTGGGAGGGGGCAAGACGAGCAGTACTTC. It is translated as CASSFGRGQDEQYF.

At least ten counts were recorded for this clonotype. The chain couples TRBV6-5 to TRBJ1-1; unclear D gene. CDR3 size: 15 residues. Germline-derived CDR1 and CDR2 are MNHEY and SVGAGI. V shed 2 bases and J shed 4 bases, with 14 bases lying between them. The CDR3 protein is CASSYAPGLGTEAFF. In nucleotides, the CDR3 is TGTGCCAGCAGTTACGCTCCGGGATTAGGCACTGAAGCTTTCTTT.

The chain carries TRBV10-3 and TRBJ2-7; D is unresolved. Germline assignment: CDR1 ENHRY and CDR2 SYGVKD. CDR3 length equals 12 residues. V gave up 3 bases and J gave up 6 bases, with 9 bases separating them. For the CDR3, the DNA is TGTGCCATCAGTGATAAAGGGATCGAGCAGTACTTC. Translated: CAISDKGIEQYF.

This clonotype was counted ten times or more. The chain has TRBV29-1 and TRBJ2-1; 8 nucleotides line up with TRBD2. The V gene end was trimmed by 8 bases and the J gene end by 5 bases; junction bases not matched to a gene: 11. Germline loops: CDR1 SQVTM, CDR2 ANQGSEA. The CDR3 is 14 amino acids. The CDR3 spells CSTGELAVNNEQFF. DNA of the CDR3: TGCAGCACGGGTGAACTAGCGGTTAACAATGAGCAGTTCTTC.

Points on this clonotype: A much bigger clone sits one base away, suggesting this may be a read error. The genes are TRBV27 and TRBJ2-7, with TRBD1 matching 10 bases. CDR1 is MNHEY, CDR2 SMNVEV, per germline (reference sequence). The CDR3 loop spans 14 amino acids. After removal of 5 bases from V and 3 bases from J, the junction contained 4 bases not matched to a gene. The CDR3 DNA reads TGTGCCAGCAGTGATAGGACAGGGGGCTACGAGCAGTACTTC. Protein sequence: CASSDRTGGYEQYF.

The table lists this clonotype with many counts. The J gene is TRBJ2-3, the V gene TRBV6-1, with D possibly matching TRBD2 (7 bases). The V end was cut by 2 bases, the J end by 2 bases, with 11 bases between. Germline values: CDR1 MNHNS, CDR2 SASEGT. The CDR3 has 15 residues. The CDR3 here is CASSEYAGATDTQYF. Here the CDR3 DNA reads TGTGCCAGCAGTGAATACGCGGGGGCCACAGATACGCAGTATTTT.

The chain combines TRBV27 with TRBJ2-1; 9 positions match TRBD2. The CDR3 has 15 amino acids. Germline V CDR1 and CDR2: MNHEY, SMNVEV (reference sequence). V trimming: 3 bases; J trimming: 5 bases; junction bases outside the gene matches: 5. This CDR3 is CASSLATSGHNEQFF. The CDR3 DNA reads TGTGCCAGCAGTTTGGCGACTAGCGGCCACAATGAGCAGTTCTTC.

This clonotype was seen a few times. The chain couples TRBV19 to TRBJ1-5, with a weak D call TRBD1 (5 bases). CDR3 length equals 15 residues. Germline CDR1 LNHDA, CDR2 SQIVND (reference sequence). The V and J ends lost 1 base and 5 bases respectively, with 12 bases between them. The CDR3 nucleotides are TGTGCCAGTAGTATAGGAGCAAGGGGTGATCAGCCCCAGCATTTT. Its translation is CASSIGARGDQPQHF. Using reference TRBV19 and TRBJ1-5 for the parts outside the CDR3, the full variable domain is DGGITQSPKYLFRKEGQNVTLSCEQNLNHDAMYWYRQDPGQGLRLIYYSQIVNDFQKGDIAEGYSVSREKKESFPLTVTSAQKNPTAFYLCASSIGARGDQPQHFGDGTRLSIL.

This clonotype has only a few counts. V and J are TRBV19 and TRBJ2-1; 8 bases are shared with TRBD2. The CDR3 has 14 residues. Germline V gene lookup returns CDR1 LNHDA and CDR2 SQIVND (reference sequence). V lost 3 bases and J lost 7; bases outside the gene matches: 5. The CDR3 reads CASSIDGRGNEQFF. The DNA for the CDR3 is TGTGCCAGTAGTATCGACGGGAGGGGGAATGAGCAGTTCTTC. Looking up the rest from reference TRBV19 and TRBJ2-1 gives the full variable domain: DGGITQSPKYLFRKEGQNVTLSCEQNLNHDAMYWYRQDPGQGLRLIYYSQIVNDFQKGDIAEGYSVSREKKESFPLTVTSAQKNPTAFYLCASSIDGRGNEQFFGPGTRLTVL.

Turning to this clonotype: Germline and junction disagree at one end, which may indicate a read error. The chain carries TRBV12-3 or TRBV12-4 and TRBJ2-7; 7 positions agree with TRBD2. The CDR3 is made up of 14 amino acids. CDR3 nucleotide sequence: TGTGCCAGCAGTTTGGGAGGGCCCTCCTGCGAGCAGTACTTC. Residues: CASSLGGPSCEQYF.

This clonotype was counted many times. The V and J genes are TRBV28 and TRBJ2-6, with D unresolved. CDR1 is MDHEN and CDR2 is SYDVKM in the germline V gene. The CDR3 runs 14 residues. V lost 7 bases to trimming and J lost 0 bases, with 7 bases between them. The CDR3 nucleotides read TGTGCCAGCACATTCTTCTCTGGGGCCAACGTCCTGACTTTC. The encoded protein is CASTFFSGANVLTF.

This clonotype was seen at least ten times. V and J are TRBV29-1 and TRBJ1-1; 9 bases fit TRBD1. The germline V gene has CDR1 SQVTM and CDR2 ANQGSEA. The CDR3 is 13 amino acids. The ends lost 8 bases at V and 5 bases at J; junction bases unmatched: 9. The DNA for the CDR3 is TGCAGCACCAGGACAGGGGAAACGACTGAAGCTTTCTTT. Encoded protein: CSTRTGETTEAFF.

The chain carries TRBV9 and TRBJ2-3, with TRBD2 identical over 7 bases. This CDR3 spans 17 amino acids. V shed 3 bases and J 1 base; nucleotides not matched to a gene: 11. Germline V gives CDR1 SGDLS, CDR2 YYNGEE. The DNA of the CDR3 is TGTGCCAGCAGCGAGGACGGGGAGGGTTTGGGCACAGATACGCAGTATTTT. Its translation: CASSEDGEGLGTDTQYF.

This clonotype was recorded many times. The genes are TRBV12-3 or TRBV12-4 and TRBJ2-7; 9 bases map to TRBD2. The V and J ends lost 3 bases and 5 bases, in that order; junction bases with no gene match: 5. The CDR3 extends over 14 amino acids. CDR3 region: CASSFVAGANEQYF. In DNA, the CDR3 is TGTGCCAGCAGTTTTGTAGCGGGGGCAAACGAGCAGTACTTC.

Points on this clonotype: A much more abundant neighbour one base away suggests this may be a read error. The chain combines TRBV3-1 with TRBJ1-2; unclear D gene. This CDR3 is built from 13 residues. Germline CDR1 LGHDT, CDR2 YNNKEL (reference sequence). The CDR3 DNA follows: TGTGCCAGCGGCCAAGATGCCCGCTATGGCTACACCTTC. Translated, it gives CASGQDARYGYTF.

Of note for this clonotype: A much larger clone sits a single nucleotide away, making a read error possible. This chain links TRBV7-6 with TRBJ2-7; the D gene is possibly TRBD2 (7 bases). The CDR3 is 15 amino acids. Per germline, CDR1 SGHVS and CDR2 FNYEAQ. Trimming stripped 4 bases from V and 7 bases from J, with 20 bases between. This CDR3 reads CASSSRSRGAGEQYF. The CDR3 DNA reads TGTGCCAGCAGCTCCCGAAGTCGGGGGGCGGGGGAGCAGTACTTC.

V usage is TRBV12-3 or TRBV12-4 and J usage is TRBJ1-1; 7 bases are a match to TRBD1. V shed 4 bases and J 6 bases; nucleotides not matched to a gene: 11. The CDR3 runs 15 residues. Here the CDR3 reads CASSSGRGGGAEAFF. For the CDR3, the DNA is TGTGCCAGCAGTTCTGGCAGGGGGGGGGGGGCTGAAGCTTTCTTT.

This clonotype was detected ten times or more. The V and J genes are TRBV6-1 and TRBJ1-1; TRBD1 matches 9 bases. Germline trimming cut 1 base from V and 4 bases from J; bases unmatched to any gene: 13. The CDR3 contains 18 residues. Germline CDR1 MNHNS, CDR2 SASEGT. The DNA for the CDR3 is TGTGCCAGCAGTGAAGGAACAGGGGGCGTTGGTTTTATCACTGAAGCTTTCTTT. This codes for CASSEGTGGVGFITEAFF.

This clonotype came up many times. The gene calls are TRBV5-4 and TRBJ2-5; no firm D call. This CDR3 contains 14 residues. Trimming pared 4 bases from V and 3 bases from J, leaving 13 bases between. CDR1 is SGHNT, CDR2 YYREEE, per germline (reference sequence). Here the CDR3 reads CASSVSENEETQYF. DNA for the CDR3: TGTGCCAGCAGCGTAAGCGAAAACGAAGAGACCCAGTACTTC.

For the CDR3, the DNA is TGCGCCAGCAGTGACTCCGCCGGGACTAGCGGCCACCAGGTGGCAGATACGCAGTATTTT. Amino acids: CASSDSAGTSGHQVADTQYF. The rearrangement uses TRBV10-2 and TRBJ2-3; 11 nucleotides match TRBD2. The ends lost 3 bases at V and 4 bases at J; junction bases unmatched: 18. This CDR3 spans 20 amino acids. Germline assignment: CDR1 WSHSY and CDR2 SAAADI.

This clonotype appeared many times. The chain joins TRBV6-5 to TRBJ2-5; 8 bases fit TRBD2. Per germline, CDR1 MNHEY and CDR2 SVGAGI. J lost 4 bases, V lost 5 bases, and 12 bases had no gene match. The CDR3 has 16 amino acids. The CDR3 nucleotides read TGTGCCAGCAGTGAGGGCCGAGGACTAGCCCGAGAGACCCAGTACTTC. It is translated as CASSEGRGLARETQYF.

With regard to this clonotype: This clone may be a read error of a much larger clone one base away. The chain carries TRBV2 and TRBJ2-5; 13 bases align to TRBD2. This CDR3 comprises 18 residues. Germline loops: CDR1 SNHLY, CDR2 FYNNEI. CDR3 coding DNA: TGTGCCAGCAGTAACAGCCCCGGACTAGCGGGGGAGCAAGAGATCCAGTACTTC. As protein: CASSNSPGLAGEQEIQYF.

This clonotype was picked up many times. The rearrangement joins TRBV5-1 to TRBJ1-1, with no clear D. Germline assignment: CDR1 SGHRS and CDR2 YFSETQ. The CDR3 is 13 residues long. Trimming removed 3 bases at V and 3 bases at J, with 9 bases between. CDR3 protein: CASSSERDTEAFF. In DNA form, the CDR3 reads TGCGCCAGCAGCTCCGAACGAGACACTGAAGCTTTCTTT. The whole variable domain, remainder taken from reference TRBV5-1 and TRBJ1-1, is KAGVTQTPRYLIKTRGQQVTLSCSPISGHRSVSWYQQTPGQGLQFLFEYFSETQRNKGNFPGRFSGRQFSNSRSEMNVSTLELGDSALYLCASSSERDTEAFFGQGTRLTVV.

This clonotype was observed a handful of times. The chain recombines TRBV20-1 with TRBJ2-3, with 8 bases fitting TRBD2. After removal of 5 bases from V and 2 bases from J, the junction contained 15 bases not matched to a gene. Germline-derived CDR1 and CDR2 are DFQATT and SNEGSKA (reference sequence). This CDR3 has 17 amino acids. CDR3 nucleotides: TGCAGTGCTCTTGACCCCTCAGAGCGGGAGCTCACAGATACGCAGTATTTT. It specifies CSALDPSERELTDTQYF.

Turning to this clonotype: A much bigger clone sits one base away, suggesting this may be a read error. This chain connects TRBV7-9 to TRBJ2-2; weak D call: TRBD2 (5 bases). CDR3 length: 13 residues. The germline gives CDR1 SEHNR, CDR2 FQNEAQ (reference sequence). The DNA for the CDR3 is TGTGCCAGCAGCTTAGGAATCACCGGGGAGCTGTCTTTT. This translates into CASSLGITGELSF.

The sample holds many counts of this clonotype. The chain carries TRBV11-2 and TRBJ2-1; 12 nucleotides agree with TRBD2. The germline V gene has CDR1 SGHAT and CDR2 FQNNGV. This CDR3 region has 16 residues. Germline trimming cut 4 bases from V and 5 bases from J; bases unmatched to any gene: 6. The CDR3, as DNA: TGTGCCAGCAGCTCAAGGACTAGCGGGGCCAACAATGAGCAGTTCTTC. Translating gives CASSSRTSGANNEQFF. Using reference TRBV11-2 and TRBJ2-1 for the parts outside the CDR3, the full variable domain is EAGVAQSPRYKIIEKRQSVAFWCNPISGHATLYWYQQILGQGPKLLIQFQNNGVVDDSQLPKDRFSAERLKGVDSTLKIQPAKLEDSAVYLCASSSRTSGANNEQFFGPGTRLTVL.